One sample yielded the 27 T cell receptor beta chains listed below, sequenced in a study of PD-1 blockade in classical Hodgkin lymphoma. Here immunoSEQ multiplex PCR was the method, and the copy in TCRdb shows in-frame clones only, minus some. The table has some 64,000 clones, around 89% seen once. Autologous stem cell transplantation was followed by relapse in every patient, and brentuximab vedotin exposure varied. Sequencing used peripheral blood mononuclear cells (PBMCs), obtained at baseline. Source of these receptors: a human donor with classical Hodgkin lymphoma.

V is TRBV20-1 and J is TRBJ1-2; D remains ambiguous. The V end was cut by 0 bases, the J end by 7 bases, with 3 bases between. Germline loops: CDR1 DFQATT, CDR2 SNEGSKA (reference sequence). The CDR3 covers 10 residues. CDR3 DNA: TGCAGTGCTAGAGATTCTGGCTACACCTTC. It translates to CSARDSGYTF.

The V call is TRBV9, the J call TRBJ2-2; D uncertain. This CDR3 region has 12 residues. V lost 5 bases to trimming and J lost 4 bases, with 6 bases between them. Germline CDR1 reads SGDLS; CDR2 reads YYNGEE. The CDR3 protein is CASSTITGELFF. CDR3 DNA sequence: TGTGCCAGCAGTACTATCACCGGGGAGCTGTTTTTT.

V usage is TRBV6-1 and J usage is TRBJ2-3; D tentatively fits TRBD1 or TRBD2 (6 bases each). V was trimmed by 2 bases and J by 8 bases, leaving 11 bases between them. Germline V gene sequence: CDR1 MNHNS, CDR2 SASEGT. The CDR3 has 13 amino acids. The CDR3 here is CASSEFSGATQYF. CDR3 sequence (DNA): TGTGCCAGCAGTGAATTCTCGGGGGCTACGCAGTATTTT.

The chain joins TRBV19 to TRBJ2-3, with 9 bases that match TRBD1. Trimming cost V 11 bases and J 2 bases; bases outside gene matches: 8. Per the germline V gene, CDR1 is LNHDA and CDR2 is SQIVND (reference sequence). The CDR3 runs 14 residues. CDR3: CASRPQGATDTQYF. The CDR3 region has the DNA TGTGCCTCCAGGCCACAGGGGGCCACAGATACGCAGTATTTT. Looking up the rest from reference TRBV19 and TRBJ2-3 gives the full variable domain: DGGITQSPKYLFRKEGQNVTLSCEQNLNHDAMYWYRQDPGQGLRLIYYSQIVNDFQKGDIAEGYSVSREKKESFPLTVTSAQKNPTAFYLCASRPQGATDTQYFGPGTRLTVL.

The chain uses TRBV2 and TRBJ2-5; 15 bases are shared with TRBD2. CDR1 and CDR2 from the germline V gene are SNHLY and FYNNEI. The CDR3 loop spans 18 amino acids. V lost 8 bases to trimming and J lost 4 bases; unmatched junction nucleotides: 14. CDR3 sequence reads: CASVKGLAGGRGRETQYF. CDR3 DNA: TGTGCCAGCGTAAAGGGACTAGCGGGGGGTAGAGGTAGAGAGACCCAGTACTTC. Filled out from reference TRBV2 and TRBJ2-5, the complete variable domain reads EPEVTQTPSHQVTQMGQEVILRCVPISNHLYFYWYRQILGQKVEFLVSFYNNEISEKSEIFDDQFSVERPDGSNFTLKIRSTKLEDSAMYFCASVKGLAGGRGRETQYFGPGTRLLVL.

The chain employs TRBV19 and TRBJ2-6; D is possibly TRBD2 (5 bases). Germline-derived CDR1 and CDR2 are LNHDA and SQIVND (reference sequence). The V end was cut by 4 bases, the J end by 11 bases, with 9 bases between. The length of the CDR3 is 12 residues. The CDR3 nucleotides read TGTGCCAGTAGTAACCCGGACTACGTCCTGACTTTC. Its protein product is CASSNPDYVLTF.

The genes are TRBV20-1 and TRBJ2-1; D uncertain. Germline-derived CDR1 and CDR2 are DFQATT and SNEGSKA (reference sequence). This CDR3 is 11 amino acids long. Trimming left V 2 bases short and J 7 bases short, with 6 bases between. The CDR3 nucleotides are TGCAGTGCTAGAAACAGTAATGAGCAGTTCTTC. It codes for CSARNSNEQFF.

Written as DNA, the CDR3 is TGCGCCAGCAGGGGGACCGCGCAAGAGACCCAGTACTTC. Its translation is CASRGTAQETQYF. This chain connects TRBV23-1 to TRBJ2-5; D is possibly TRBD1 or TRBD2 (5 bases each). TRBV23-1 counts as an open reading frame of uncertain function. V dropped 6 bases and J dropped 2 bases, with 10 bases sitting between them. This CDR3 spans 13 amino acids.

The CDR3 nucleotides are TGCGCCAGCAGCCAAGGAACGACGACCTACACCGGGGAGCTGTTTTTT. Residues: CASSQGTTTYTGELFF. The chain is built from TRBV4-1 and TRBJ2-2, with no clear D. Germline loops: CDR1 MGHRA, CDR2 YSYEKL. With 1 base removed from V and 3 bases from J, the gap between germline ends came to 12 bases. The CDR3 is 16 residues long.

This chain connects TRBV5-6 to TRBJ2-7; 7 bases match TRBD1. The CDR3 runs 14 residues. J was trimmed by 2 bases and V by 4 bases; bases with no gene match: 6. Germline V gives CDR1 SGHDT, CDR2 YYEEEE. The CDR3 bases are TGTGCCAGCAGCGACGTCCAGGGGGCCTACGAGCAGTACTTC. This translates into CASSDVQGAYEQYF.

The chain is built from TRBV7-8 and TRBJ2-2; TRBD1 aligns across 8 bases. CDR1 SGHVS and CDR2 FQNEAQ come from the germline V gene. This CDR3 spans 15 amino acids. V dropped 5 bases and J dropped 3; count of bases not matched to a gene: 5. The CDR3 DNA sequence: TGTGCCAGCAGCCCCCGGACAGGGTACACCGGGGAGCTGTTTTTT. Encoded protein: CASSPRTGYTGELFF.

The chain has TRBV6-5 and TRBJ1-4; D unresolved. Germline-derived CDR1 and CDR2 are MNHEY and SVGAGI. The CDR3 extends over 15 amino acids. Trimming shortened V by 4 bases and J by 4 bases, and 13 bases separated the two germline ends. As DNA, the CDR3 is TGTGCCAGCAGTTCATACAGCGAGATTAATGAAAAACTGTTTTTT. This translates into CASSSYSEINEKLFF.

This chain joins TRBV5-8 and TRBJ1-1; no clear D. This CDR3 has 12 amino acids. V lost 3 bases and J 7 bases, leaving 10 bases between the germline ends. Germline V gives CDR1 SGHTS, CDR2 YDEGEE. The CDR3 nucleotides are TGTGCCAGCAGCTCCCTAGTTGGTGAAGCTTTCTTT. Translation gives CASSSLVGEAFF.

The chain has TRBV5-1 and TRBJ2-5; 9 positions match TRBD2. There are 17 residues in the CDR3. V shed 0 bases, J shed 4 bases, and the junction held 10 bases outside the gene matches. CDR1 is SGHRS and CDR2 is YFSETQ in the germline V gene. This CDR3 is CASSLGFGGSGGETQYF. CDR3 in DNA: TGCGCCAGCAGCTTGGGGTTCGGAGGTAGCGGGGGAGAGACCCAGTACTTC.

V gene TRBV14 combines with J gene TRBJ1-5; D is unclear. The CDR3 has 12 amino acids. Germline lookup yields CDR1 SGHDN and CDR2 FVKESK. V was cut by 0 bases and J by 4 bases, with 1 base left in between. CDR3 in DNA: TGTGCCAGCAGCCAAGATAATCAGCCCCAGCATTTT. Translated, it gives CASSQDNQPQHF. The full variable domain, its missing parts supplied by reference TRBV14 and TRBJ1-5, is EAGVTQFPSHSVIEKGQTVTLRCDPISGHDNLYWYRRVMGKEIKFLLHFVKESKQDESGMPNNRFLAERTGGTYSTLKVQPAELEDSGVYFCASSQDNQPQHFGDGTRLSIL.

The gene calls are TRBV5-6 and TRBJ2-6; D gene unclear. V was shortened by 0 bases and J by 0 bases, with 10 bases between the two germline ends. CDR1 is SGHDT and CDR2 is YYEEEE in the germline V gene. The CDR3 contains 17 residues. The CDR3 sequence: CASSLVVASSGANVLTF. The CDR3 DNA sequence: TGTGCCAGCAGCTTGGTGGTGGCGAGCTCTGGGGCCAACGTCCTGACTTTC.

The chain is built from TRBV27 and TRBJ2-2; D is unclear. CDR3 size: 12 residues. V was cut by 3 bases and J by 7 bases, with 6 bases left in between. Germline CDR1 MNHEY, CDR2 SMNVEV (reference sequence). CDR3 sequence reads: CASSFKGGELFF. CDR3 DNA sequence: TGTGCCAGCAGTTTTAAGGGCGGGGAGCTGTTTTTT.

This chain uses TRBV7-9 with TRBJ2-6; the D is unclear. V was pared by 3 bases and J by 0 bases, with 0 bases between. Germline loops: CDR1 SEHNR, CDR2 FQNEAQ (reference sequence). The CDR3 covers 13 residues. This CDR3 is CASSFSGANVLTF. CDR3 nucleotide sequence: TGTGCCAGCAGCTTCTCTGGGGCCAACGTCCTGACTTTC.

As DNA, the CDR3 is TGCAGCGTTGACCCTATGGACGGCTGGAACACTGAAGCTTTCTTT. Translation: CSVDPMDGWNTEAFF. The chain is built from TRBV29-1 and TRBJ1-1; D call uncertain. The CDR3 loop spans 15 amino acids. V dropped 3 bases and J dropped 1 base, with 15 bases sitting between them. Germline-derived CDR1 and CDR2 are SQVTM and ANQGSEA. The complete variable domain, with remaining parts taken from reference TRBV29-1 and TRBJ1-1, reads SAVISQKPSRDICQRGTSLTIQCQVDSQVTMMFWYRQQPGQSLTLIATANQGSEATYESGFVIDKFPISRPNLTFSTLTVSNMSPEDSSIYLCSVDPMDGWNTEAFFGQGTRLTVV.

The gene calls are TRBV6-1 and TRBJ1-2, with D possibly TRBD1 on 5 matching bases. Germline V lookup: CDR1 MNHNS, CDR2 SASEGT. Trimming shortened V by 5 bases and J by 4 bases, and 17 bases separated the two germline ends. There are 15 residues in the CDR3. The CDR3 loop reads CASSSGGWVVYGYTF. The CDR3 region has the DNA TGTGCCAGCAGTTCGGGGGGTTGGGTAGTCTATGGCTACACCTTC.

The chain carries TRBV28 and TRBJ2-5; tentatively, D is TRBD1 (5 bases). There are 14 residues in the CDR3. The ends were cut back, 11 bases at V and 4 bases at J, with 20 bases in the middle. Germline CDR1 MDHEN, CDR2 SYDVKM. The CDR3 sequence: CALGSQGKGETQYF. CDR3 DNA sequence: TGTGCCCTAGGCAGCCAGGGAAAGGGAGAGACCCAGTACTTC.

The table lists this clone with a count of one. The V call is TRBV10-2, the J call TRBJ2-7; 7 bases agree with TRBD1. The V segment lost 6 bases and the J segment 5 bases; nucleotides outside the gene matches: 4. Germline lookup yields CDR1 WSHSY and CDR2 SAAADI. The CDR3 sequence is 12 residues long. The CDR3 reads CASRQGPHEQYF. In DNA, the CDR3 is TGCGCCAGCAGACAGGGGCCCCACGAGCAGTACTTC.

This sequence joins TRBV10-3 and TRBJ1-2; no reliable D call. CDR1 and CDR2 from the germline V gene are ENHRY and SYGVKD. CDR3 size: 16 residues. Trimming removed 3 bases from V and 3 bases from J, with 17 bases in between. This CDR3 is CAISEMDATGDYGYTF. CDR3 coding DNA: TGTGCCATCAGTGAAATGGACGCAACTGGGGACTATGGCTACACCTTC.

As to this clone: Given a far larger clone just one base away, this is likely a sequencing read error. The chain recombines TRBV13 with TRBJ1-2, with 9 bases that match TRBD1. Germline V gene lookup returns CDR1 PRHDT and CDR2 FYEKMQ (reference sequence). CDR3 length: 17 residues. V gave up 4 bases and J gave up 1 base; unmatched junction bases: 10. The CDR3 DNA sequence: TGTGCCAGCAGCTCGGAGGAGACAGGGGGATATAACTATGGCTACACCTTC. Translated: CASSSEETGGYNYGYTF.

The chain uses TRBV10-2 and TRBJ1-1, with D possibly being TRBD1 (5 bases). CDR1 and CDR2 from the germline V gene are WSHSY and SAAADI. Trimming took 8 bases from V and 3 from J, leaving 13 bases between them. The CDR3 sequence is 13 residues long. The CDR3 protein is CASLREADTEAFF. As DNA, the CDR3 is TGCGCCAGCCTCAGGGAGGCCGACACTGAAGCTTTCTTT.

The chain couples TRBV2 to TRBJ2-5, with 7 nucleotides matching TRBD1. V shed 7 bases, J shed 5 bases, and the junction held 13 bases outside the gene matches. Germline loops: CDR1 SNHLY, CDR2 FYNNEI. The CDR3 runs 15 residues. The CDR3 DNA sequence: TGTGCCAGCAATGTCAATAGGGGGCTAGTTGAGACCCAGTACTTC. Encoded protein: CASNVNRGLVETQYF. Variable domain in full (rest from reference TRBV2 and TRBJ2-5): EPEVTQTPSHQVTQMGQEVILRCVPISNHLYFYWYRQILGQKVEFLVSFYNNEISEKSEIFDDQFSVERPDGSNFTLKIRSTKLEDSAMYFCASNVNRGLVETQYFGPGTRLLVL.

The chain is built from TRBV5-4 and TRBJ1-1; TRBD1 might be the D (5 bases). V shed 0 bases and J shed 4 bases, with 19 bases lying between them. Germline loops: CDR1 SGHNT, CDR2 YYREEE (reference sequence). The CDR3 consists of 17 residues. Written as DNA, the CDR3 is TGTGCCAGCAGCTTGGATCTGCTGGGCGCCGGGGGCACTGAAGCTTTCTTT. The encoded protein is CASSLDLLGAGGTEAFF.